This TCR beta chain was sequenced during a study of graft-versus-host responses after intestinal transplantation. To note about this clone: Its specificity is unknown.

This CDR3 comprises 13 residues. The germline V gene encodes CDR1 SGHRS and CDR2 YFSETQ. V gave up 1 base and J gave up 2 bases, with 6 bases separating them. Using immunoSEQ multiplex PCR, the repertoire was profiled, and TCRdb retains in-frame clones only, with some absent. Here the sample spans tens of thousands of clones, roughly nine tenths being singletons. V and J are TRBV5-1 and TRBJ1-2; D is uncertain. The material was unstimulated CD4+ T cells sorted from spleen or lymph node cells, obtained before intestinal transplant. The receptor was derived from a human donor who received an intestinal transplant. The CDR3 is CASSLRRNYGYTF. The CDR3 nucleotides read TGCGCCAGCAGCTTGCGGCGGAACTATGGCTACACCTTC.